This T cell receptor beta chain is from a study of T cells in Graves' hyperthyroidism and ophthalmopathy. The study, taken as a whole, reports: Ophthalmopathy stood apart from stable hyperthyroidism in a 13 V-J model.

In this sample, this clonotype turned up many times. Its antigen is currently unknown. The CDR3 regions of TCR beta were amplified from RNA transcripts. The study used the HTBI primer set for a first-round RT-PCR of the TCR CDR3. TCRdb re-analysed the multiplex PCR reads in MiXCR, keeping a single row per CDR3 protein. The data show around 350,000 distinct CDR3 sequences, approximately 20% seen once. The V gene's germline CDR1 is SEHNR and CDR2 FQNEAQ (reference sequence). CDR3 length: 15 residues. Trimming shortened V by 5 bases and J by 8 bases, and 18 bases separated the two germline ends. The gene calls are TRBV7-9 and TRBJ2-2, with D possibly being TRBD2 (6 bases). The sample consisted of blood. The receptor was isolated from a woman younger than 35 with Graves' hyperthyroidism. The CDR3: CASSLGTLRSGELFF. The DNA for the CDR3 is TGTGCCAGCAGCCTGGGGACTTTACGGTCGGGGGAGCTGTTTTTT.